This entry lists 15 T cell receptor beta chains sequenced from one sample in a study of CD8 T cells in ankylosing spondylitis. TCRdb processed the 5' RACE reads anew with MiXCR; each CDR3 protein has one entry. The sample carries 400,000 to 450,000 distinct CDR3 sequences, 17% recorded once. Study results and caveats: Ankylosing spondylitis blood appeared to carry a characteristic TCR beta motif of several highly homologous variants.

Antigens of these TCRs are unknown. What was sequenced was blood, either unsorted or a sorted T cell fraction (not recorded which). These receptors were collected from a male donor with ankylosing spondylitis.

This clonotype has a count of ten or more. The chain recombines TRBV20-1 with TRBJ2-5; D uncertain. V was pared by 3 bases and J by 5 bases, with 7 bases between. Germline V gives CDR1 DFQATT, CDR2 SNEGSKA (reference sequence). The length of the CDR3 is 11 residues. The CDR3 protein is CSASSTETQYF. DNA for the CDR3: TGCAGTGCTAGTAGCACGGAGACCCAGTACTTC.

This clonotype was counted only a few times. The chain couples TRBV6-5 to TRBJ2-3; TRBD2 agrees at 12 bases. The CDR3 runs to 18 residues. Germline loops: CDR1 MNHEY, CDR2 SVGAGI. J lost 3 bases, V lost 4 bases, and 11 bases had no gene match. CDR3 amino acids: CASSWARQTSGGTDTQYF. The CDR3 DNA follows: TGTGCCAGCAGTTGGGCCCGGCAGACTAGCGGGGGTACAGATACGCAGTATTTT.

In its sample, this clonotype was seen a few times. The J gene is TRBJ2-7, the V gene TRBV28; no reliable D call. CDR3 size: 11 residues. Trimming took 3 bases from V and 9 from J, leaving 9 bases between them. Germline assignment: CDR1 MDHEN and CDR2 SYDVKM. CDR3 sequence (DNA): TGTGCCAGCAGTTTTGAGTTTGTGCAGTACTTC. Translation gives CASSFEFVQYF.

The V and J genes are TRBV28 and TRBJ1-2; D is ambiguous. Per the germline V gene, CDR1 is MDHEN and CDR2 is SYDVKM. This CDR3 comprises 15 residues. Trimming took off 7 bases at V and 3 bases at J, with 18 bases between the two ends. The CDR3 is CASKPLEGRYYGYTF. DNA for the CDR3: TGTGCCAGCAAACCCCTCGAGGGAAGGTACTATGGCTACACCTTC.

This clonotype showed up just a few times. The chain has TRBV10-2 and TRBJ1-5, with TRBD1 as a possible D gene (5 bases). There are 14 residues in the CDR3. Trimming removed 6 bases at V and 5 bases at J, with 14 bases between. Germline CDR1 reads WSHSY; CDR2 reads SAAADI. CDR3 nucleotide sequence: TGCGCCAGCAGCCTCGACATACAGGATCAGCCCCAGCATTTT. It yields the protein CASSLDIQDQPQHF.

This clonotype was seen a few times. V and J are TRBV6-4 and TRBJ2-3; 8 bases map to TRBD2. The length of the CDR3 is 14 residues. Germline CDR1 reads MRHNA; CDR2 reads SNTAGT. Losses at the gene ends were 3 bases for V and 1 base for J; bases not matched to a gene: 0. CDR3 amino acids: CASSERGGTDTQYF. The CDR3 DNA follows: TGTGCCAGCAGTGAGCGGGGGGGCACAGATACGCAGTATTTT.

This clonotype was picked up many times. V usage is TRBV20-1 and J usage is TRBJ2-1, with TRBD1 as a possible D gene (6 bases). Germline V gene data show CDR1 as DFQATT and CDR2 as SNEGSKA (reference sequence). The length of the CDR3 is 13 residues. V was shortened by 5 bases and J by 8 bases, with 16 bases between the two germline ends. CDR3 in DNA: TGCAGTGCTCCTCTGTACAGGGCCCATGAGCAGTTCTTC. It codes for CSAPLYRAHEQFF.

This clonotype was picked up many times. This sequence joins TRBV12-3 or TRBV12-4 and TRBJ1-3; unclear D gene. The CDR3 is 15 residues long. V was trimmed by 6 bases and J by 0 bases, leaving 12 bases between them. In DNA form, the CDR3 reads TGTGCCAGCAGCCCCGCCGGAGGCTCTGGAAACACCATATATTTT. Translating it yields CASSPAGGSGNTIYF.

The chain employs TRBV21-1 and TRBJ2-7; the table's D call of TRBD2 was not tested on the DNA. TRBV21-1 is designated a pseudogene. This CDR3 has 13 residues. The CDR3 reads CASSPSATYEQYF. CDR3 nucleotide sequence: TGTGCCAGCAGCCCTAGTGCTACCTACGAGCAGTACTTC.

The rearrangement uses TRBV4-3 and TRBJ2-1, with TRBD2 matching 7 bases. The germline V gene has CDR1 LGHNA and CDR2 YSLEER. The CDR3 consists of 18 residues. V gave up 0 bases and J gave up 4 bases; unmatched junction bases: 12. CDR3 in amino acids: CASSQEAGSGLVYNEQFF. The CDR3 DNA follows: TGCGCCAGCAGCCAAGAGGCAGGGTCCGGACTAGTGTACAATGAGCAGTTCTTC.

CDR3 protein: CASSQELSPPYEQYF. The DNA of the CDR3 is TGTGCCAGCAGCCAAGAACTCAGTCCCCCCTACGAGCAGTACTTC. The genes are TRBV3-1 and TRBJ2-7; D is undetermined. This CDR3 contains 15 residues. CDR1 and CDR2 (germline): LGHDT, YNNKEL (reference sequence). Between the trimmed V and J ends, which lost 0 bases and 2 bases, there was a span of 11 bases.

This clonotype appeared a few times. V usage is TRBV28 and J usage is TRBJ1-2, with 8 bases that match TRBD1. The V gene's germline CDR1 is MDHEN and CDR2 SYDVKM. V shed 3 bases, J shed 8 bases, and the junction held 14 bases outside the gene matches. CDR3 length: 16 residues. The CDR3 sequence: CASSLSRRDRRGGYTF. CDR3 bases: TGTGCCAGCAGTTTGTCACGGCGGGACAGGAGAGGGGGCTACACCTTC.

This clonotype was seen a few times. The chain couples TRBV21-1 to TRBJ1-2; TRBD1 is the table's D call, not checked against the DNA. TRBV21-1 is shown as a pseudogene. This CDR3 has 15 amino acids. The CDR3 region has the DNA TGTGCCAGCAGCAAAGACGGGACAGGGCGGGATGGCTACACCTTC. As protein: CASSKDGTGRDGYTF.

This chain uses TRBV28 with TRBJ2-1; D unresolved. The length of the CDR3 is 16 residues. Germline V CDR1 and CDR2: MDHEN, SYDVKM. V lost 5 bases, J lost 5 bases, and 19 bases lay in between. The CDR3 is CASSLPGSAKNNEQFF. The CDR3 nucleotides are TGTGCCAGCAGTCTCCCCGGCTCAGCGAAAAACAATGAGCAGTTCTTC.

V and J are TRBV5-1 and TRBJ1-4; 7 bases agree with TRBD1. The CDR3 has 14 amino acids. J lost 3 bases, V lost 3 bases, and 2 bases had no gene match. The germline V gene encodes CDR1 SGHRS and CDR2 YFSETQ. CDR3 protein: CASSSGGPNEKLFF. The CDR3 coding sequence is TGCGCCAGCAGCTCAGGGGGGCCTAATGAAAAACTGTTTTTT.